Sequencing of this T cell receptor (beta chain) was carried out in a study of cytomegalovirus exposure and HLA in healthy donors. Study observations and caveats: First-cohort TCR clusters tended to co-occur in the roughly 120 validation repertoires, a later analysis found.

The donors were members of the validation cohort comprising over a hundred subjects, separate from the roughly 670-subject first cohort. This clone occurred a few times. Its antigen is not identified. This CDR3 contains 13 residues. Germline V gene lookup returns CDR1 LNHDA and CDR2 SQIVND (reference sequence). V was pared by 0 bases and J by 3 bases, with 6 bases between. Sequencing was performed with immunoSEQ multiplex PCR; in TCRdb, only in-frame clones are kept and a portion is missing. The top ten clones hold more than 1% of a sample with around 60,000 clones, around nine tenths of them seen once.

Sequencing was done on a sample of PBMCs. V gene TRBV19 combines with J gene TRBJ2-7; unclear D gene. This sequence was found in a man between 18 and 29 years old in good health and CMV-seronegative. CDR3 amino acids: CASSIDESYEQYF. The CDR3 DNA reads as TGTGCCAGTAGTATAGACGAGAGCTACGAGCAGTACTTC.